The 16 T cell receptor beta chains below come from one sample, sequenced in a study of T cell repertoires in cytomegalovirus infection. Their specific antigens are unknown. TCRdb called the reads again in MiXCR, with one record for every CDR3 protein. The sample yields 830,000 or so distinct CDR3 sequences, around a third seen once. The source was cultured CD8+ T cells from PBMCs, collected from culture after CMV antigen stimulation. The receptors come from a human donor in good health (CMV status not recorded). Some clones in this sample may be carry-over from other donors' samples.

The chain has TRBV6-1 and TRBJ2-1, with a tentative D call TRBD1 (5 bases). Germline values: CDR1 MNHNS, CDR2 SASEGT. V shed 3 bases and J shed 7 bases, with 13 bases lying between them. CDR3 length: 14 residues. This CDR3 is CASSDRTLGNEQFF. In nucleotides, the CDR3 is TGTGCCAGCAGTGACAGGACATTGGGAAATGAGCAGTTCTTC.

Ten or more counts support this clonotype. The chain links TRBV7-6 to TRBJ1-3, with D possibly TRBD1 on 6 matching bases. The CDR3 runs to 17 residues. V lost 5 bases to trimming and J lost 0 bases, with 17 bases between them. Germline CDR1 reads SGHVS; CDR2 reads FNYEAQ. This chain's CDR3 is CASSPIGQRISGNTIYF. The CDR3 coding sequence is TGTGCCAGCAGCCCGATAGGACAGAGAATCTCTGGAAACACCATATATTTT.

The chain couples TRBV7-9 to TRBJ1-5; D gene unclear. The V gene lost 5 bases and the J gene lost 6 bases, with 8 bases spanning the gap. CDR3 length: 12 residues. Germline V gives CDR1 SEHNR, CDR2 FQNEAQ (reference sequence). This CDR3 is CASSAGIQPQHF. CDR3 DNA sequence: TGTGCCAGCAGCGCGGGAATTCAGCCCCAGCATTTT.

This clonotype turned up a few times. The chain uses TRBV7-9 and TRBJ2-5, with TRBD1 matching 8 bases. The CDR3 runs 17 residues. V gave up 1 base and J gave up 5 bases; unmatched junction bases: 12. The germline CDR1 and CDR2 sequences are SEHNR and FQNEAQ (reference sequence). The CDR3 bases are TGTGCCAGCAGCTTAGGATTGACAGGGGAGATGTTGGAGACCCAGTACTTC. This encodes CASSLGLTGEMLETQYF. Supplemented by reference TRBV7-9 and TRBJ2-5, the full variable domain reads DTGVSQNPRHKITKRGQNVTFRCDPISEHNRLYWYRQTLGQGPEFLTYFQNEAQLEKSRLLSDRFSAERPKGSFSTLEIQRTEQGDSAMYLCASSLGLTGEMLETQYFGPGTRLLVL.

The J gene is TRBJ2-3, the V gene TRBV27; D not resolved. The germline V gene has CDR1 MNHEY and CDR2 SMNVEV (reference sequence). There are 14 residues in the CDR3. Trimming removed 3 bases from V and 4 bases from J, with 11 bases in between. The CDR3 DNA reads TGTGCCAGCAGTTTTTTCGGTGGATCAGATACGCAGTATTTT. Its protein is CASSFFGGSDTQYF.

This clonotype has more than one count but fewer than ten. The chain uses TRBV6-2 or TRBV6-3 and TRBJ2-1, with 12 bases lining up with TRBD2. Germline CDR1 MNHEY, CDR2 SVGEGT. The V segment lost 5 bases and the J segment 9 bases; nucleotides outside the gene matches: 8. This CDR3 spans 15 amino acids. CDR3 DNA: TGTGCCAGCAGTACACGGACTAGCGGGACGCCTGAGCAGTTCTTC. This gives the protein CASSTRTSGTPEQFF.

V is TRBV12-3 or TRBV12-4 and J is TRBJ2-3; possible D gene TRBD2, 6 bases. Trimming removed 4 bases from V and 4 bases from J, with 15 bases in between. CDR3 size: 15 residues. The CDR3 protein is CASSWAGPDPDTQYF. DNA of the CDR3: TGTGCCAGCAGTTGGGCGGGGCCGGACCCAGATACGCAGTATTTT.

This clonotype has more than one count but fewer than ten. This chain connects TRBV7-8 to TRBJ2-7; D unclear. V was shortened by 4 bases and J by 3 bases, with 7 bases between the two germline ends. Looked up from germline, CDR1 is SGHVS and CDR2 is FQNEAQ. The length of the CDR3 is 12 residues. The CDR3 reads CASSSRHYEQYF. DNA for the CDR3: TGTGCCAGCAGCTCCCGTCACTACGAGCAGTACTTC.

The V and J genes are TRBV6-2 or TRBV6-3 and TRBJ2-7, with 8 bases identical to TRBD1. Germline loops: CDR1 MNHEY, CDR2 SVGEGT. V was clipped by 0 bases and J by 5 bases; unmatched bases: 12. The CDR3 runs 17 residues. The CDR3 coding sequence is TGTGCCAGCAGTTACTCACCGACAGGGGAAGGGTTCCACGAGCAGTACGTC. Amino acid sequence: CASSYSPTGEGFHEQYV.

This clonotype was recorded at least ten times. The chain combines TRBV12-3 or TRBV12-4 with TRBJ1-5; D unresolved. Trimming pared 4 bases from V and 6 bases from J, leaving 16 bases between. The CDR3 length is 15 residues. CDR3 sequence reads: CASSSGLSSSQPQHF. CDR3 nucleotides: TGTGCCAGCAGTTCAGGACTGTCATCTAGTCAGCCCCAGCATTTT.

The CDR3 reads CASSLTTEGSYEQYV. CDR3 DNA sequence: TGTGCCAGCAGTCTGACAACTGAAGGCTCCTACGAGCAGTACGTC. V is TRBV6-2 or TRBV6-3 and J is TRBJ2-7; D gene unclear. CDR1 is MNHEY and CDR2 is SVGEGT in the germline V gene. The CDR3 loop spans 15 amino acids. Trimming took 5 bases from V and 0 from J, leaving 14 bases between them.

This clonotype was counted only a few times. The chain joins TRBV4-1 to TRBJ2-5; 9 nucleotides line up with TRBD2. With V trimmed by 1 base and J by 1 base, 7 bases remained unmatched. The CDR3 spans 17 residues. Germline V lookup: CDR1 MGHRA, CDR2 YSYEKL. Written as DNA, the CDR3 is TGCGCCAGCAGCCAAGGTGGTAGCGGGGGAACCCAAGAGACCCAGTACTTC. This codes for CASSQGGSGGTQETQYF.

This clonotype was counted ten times or more. The chain couples TRBV7-6 to TRBJ2-3; D may correspond to TRBD1 or TRBD2 (6 bases each). The germline CDR1 and CDR2 sequences are SGHVS and FNYEAQ. The CDR3 is 19 residues long. V was clipped by 2 bases and J by 1 base, with 22 bases between them. CDR3 in amino acids: CASSLYQTGANRGTDTQYF. As DNA, the CDR3 is TGTGCCAGCAGCTTATATCAGACGGGGGCCAACCGGGGCACAGATACGCAGTATTTT. Using reference TRBV7-6 and TRBJ2-3 for the parts outside the CDR3, the full variable domain is GAGVSQSPRYKVTKRGQDVALRCDPISGHVSLYWYRQALGQGPEFLTYFNYEAQQDKSGLPNDRFSAERPEGSISTLTIQRTEQRDSAMYRCASSLYQTGANRGTDTQYFGPGTRLTVL.

This clonotype was seen a few times. The rearrangement uses TRBV7-9 and TRBJ1-2, with TRBD1 identical over 7 bases. Germline CDR1 and CDR2: SEHNR and FQNEAQ (reference sequence). The CDR3 contains 15 residues. V trimming: 4 bases; J trimming: 3 bases; junction bases outside the gene matches: 8. The CDR3 region is CASSSEQGIDYGYTF. The CDR3 DNA reads TGTGCCAGCAGCTCCGAACAGGGGATAGACTATGGCTACACCTTC.

In its sample, this clonotype was seen a few times. The rearrangement links TRBV12-5 to TRBJ2-2; D gene unclear. This CDR3 is 16 amino acids long. Germline assignment: CDR1 LGHNT and CDR2 FRNRAP. V gave up 3 bases and J gave up 1 base, with 12 bases separating them. For the CDR3, the DNA is TGTGCTAGTGGTTTTCAAACGGACGGGAACACCGGGGAGCTGTTTTTT. It yields the protein CASGFQTDGNTGELFF.

This clonotype occurred a few times. The chain links TRBV28 to TRBJ1-2; D is unresolved. V lost 3 bases and J 7 bases, leaving 15 bases between the germline ends. The CDR3 sequence is 14 residues long. Per the germline V gene, CDR1 is MDHEN and CDR2 is SYDVKM. CDR3 loop: CASSLGSEIGGYTF. The CDR3 bases are TGTGCCAGCAGTTTGGGGTCCGAGATAGGTGGCTACACCTTC.